This T cell receptor (beta chain) derives from a study of blood T cells in healthy people across ages. Study observations and caveats: Any changes in expanded clonotypes were possibly confounded, as donor CMV status remained unknown. Estimates based on one million T cells were treated as lower bounds.

It was with a sample-barcoded 5' primer and a J-beta primer mix that a second PCR of about 7 to 12 cycles was run. TCRdb re-called the 5' RACE reads through MiXCR, storing one row per CDR3 protein. The profile shows approximately 670,000 distinct CDR3 sequences, approximately 40% of them singletons. Concerning this clonotype itself: Antigen: not known.

CDR1 GTSNPN and CDR2 SVGIG come from the germline V gene (reference sequence). Trimming shortened V by 0 bases and J by 7 bases, and 7 bases separated the two germline ends. This CDR3 is built from 12 residues. Samples had at least 7 million PBMCs isolated from them. The TCR originated in a man older than 75 in good health. The sequencing sample was made of blood. The chain employs TRBV30 and TRBJ2-1, with D hard to call. The CDR3 DNA reads TGTGCCTGGAGTGTACTCGGGAATGAGCAGTTCTTC. Translating gives CAWSVLGNEQFF.